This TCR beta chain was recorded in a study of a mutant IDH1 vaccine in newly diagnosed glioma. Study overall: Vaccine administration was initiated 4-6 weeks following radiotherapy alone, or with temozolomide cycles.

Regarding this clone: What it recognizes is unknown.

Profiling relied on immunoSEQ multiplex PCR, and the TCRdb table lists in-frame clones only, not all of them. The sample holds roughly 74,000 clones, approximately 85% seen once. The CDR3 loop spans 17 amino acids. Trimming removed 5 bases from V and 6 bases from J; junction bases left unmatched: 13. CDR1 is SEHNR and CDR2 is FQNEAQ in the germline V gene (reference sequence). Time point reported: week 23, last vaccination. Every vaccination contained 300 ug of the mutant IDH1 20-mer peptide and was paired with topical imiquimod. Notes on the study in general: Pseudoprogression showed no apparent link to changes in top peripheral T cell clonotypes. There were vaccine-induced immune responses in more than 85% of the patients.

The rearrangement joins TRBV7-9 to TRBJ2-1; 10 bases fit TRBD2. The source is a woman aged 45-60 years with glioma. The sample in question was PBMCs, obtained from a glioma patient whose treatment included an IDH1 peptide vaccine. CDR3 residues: CASSPLAGAPIRNEQFF. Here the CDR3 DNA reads TGTGCCAGCAGCCCCCTAGCGGGAGCCCCAATCCGCAATGAGCAGTTCTTC.